One and the same sample provided the 16 T cell receptor beta chains below, sequenced in a study of spatial heterogeneity in lung cancer. Each CDR3 protein is one row after TCRdb ran MiXCR on the 5' RACE reads. Here the sample spans roughly 8,000 distinct CDR3 sequences, about 8.3% being singletons. Time point given: sample taken at primary tumor resection. The authors sequenced whole RNA from tumor, nontumor lung or frozen PBMC without sorting. The sample consisted of PBMCs, taken at surgery. The receptor source for this set is a female donor with early-stage non-small cell lung cancer.

This clonotype has at least ten counts. This rearrangement joins TRBV7-9 to TRBJ1-5; 8 bases fit TRBD1. The CDR3 length is 14 residues. J was trimmed by 6 bases and V by 4 bases; bases with no gene match: 5. Germline loops: CDR1 SEHNR, CDR2 FQNEAQ (reference sequence). The DNA of the CDR3 is TGTGCCAGCAGCTCCCAGGGGGCGGTTCAGCCCCAGCATTTT. Translating it yields CASSSQGAVQPQHF.

The V gene is TRBV5-4, the J gene TRBJ2-7; 13 positions agree with TRBD2. V lost 4 bases and J lost 8; bases outside the gene matches: 9. Germline lookup yields CDR1 SGHNT and CDR2 YYREEE (reference sequence). The CDR3 has 15 amino acids. The CDR3 is CASSGGTSGEPQQYF. The CDR3 nucleotides are TGTGCCAGCAGCGGGGGGACTAGCGGGGAGCCGCAGCAGTACTTC. Full variable domain (missing parts from reference TRBV5-4 and TRBJ2-7): ETGVTQSPTHLIKTRGQQVTLRCSSQSGHNTVSWYQQALGQGPQFIFQYYREEENGRGNFPPRFSGLQFPNYSSELNVNALELDDSALYLCASSGGTSGEPQQYFGPGTRLTVT.

This clonotype was seen many times. Germline and junction disagree at one end, which may indicate a read error. The CDR3 loop is CASSLGLIGQQETQYF. The CDR3 bases are TGTGCTAGCAGCTTAGGCCTCATCGGACAGCAAGAGACCCAGTACTTC. This rearrangement joins TRBV7-7 to TRBJ2-5; tentative D call: TRBD1 (6 bases). The CDR3 is 16 residues long. CDR1 SSHAT and CDR2 FNYEAQ come from the germline V gene (reference sequence).

In its sample, this clonotype was seen many times. As DNA, the CDR3 is TGTGCCAGCAGTTTCGTCGACAGGACAACACCCCTCCACTTT. This codes for CASSFVDRTTPLHF. V usage is TRBV12-3 or TRBV12-4 and J usage is TRBJ1-6, with D possibly being TRBD1 (6 bases). The CDR3 consists of 14 residues. The V end was cut by 3 bases, the J end by 11 bases, with 14 bases between.

This clonotype was seen many times. V gene TRBV5-1 combines with J gene TRBJ2-7; 9 bases line up with TRBD1. V was clipped by 2 bases and J by 6 bases; unmatched bases: 9. This CDR3 comprises 15 residues. The V gene's germline CDR1 is SGHRS and CDR2 YFSETQ. The CDR3 DNA sequence: TGCGCCAGCAGCTTCACTGGGACAGGGCTCTCCGAGCAGTACTTC. It is translated as CASSFTGTGLSEQYF.

Ten or more counts support this clonotype. V usage is TRBV5-1 and J usage is TRBJ2-3; possibly TRBD2 for D (6 bases). Trimming removed 4 bases at V and 0 bases at J, with 9 bases between. The CDR3 is 14 amino acids. Germline V gene lookup returns CDR1 SGHRS and CDR2 YFSETQ. CDR3 nucleotide sequence: TGCGCCAGCAGCATACGGGGGAGCACAGATACGCAGTATTTT. It yields the protein CASSIRGSTDTQYF.

This clonotype has a count of ten or more. The chain carries TRBV5-4 and TRBJ2-4, with 8 bases aligning to TRBD1. CDR1 and CDR2 from the germline V gene are SGHNT and YYREEE (reference sequence). This CDR3 region has 15 residues. V shed 5 bases, J shed 3 bases, and the junction held 7 bases outside the gene matches. The CDR3 loop is CASRPSQGDKNIQYF. For the CDR3, the DNA is TGTGCCAGCAGACCCTCACAGGGGGACAAAAACATTCAGTACTTC.

On this clonotype itself: Being one base from a much bigger clone, this may be a read error. The conserved final phenylalanine or tryptophan is absent from the CDR3, which likely points to a read error. The chain couples TRBV29-1 to TRBJ2-3; the match to TRBD2 covers 10 bases. V shed 7 bases, J shed 5 bases, and the junction held 6 bases outside the gene matches. The CDR3 is 13 amino acids. The germline V gene encodes CDR1 SQVTM and CDR2 ANQGSEA. In DNA, the CDR3 is TGCAGCGCTGGACTAGCGGTGGGAGATACGCAGTATTCT. This sequence encodes CSAGLAVGDTQYS.

This sequence joins TRBV5-1 and TRBJ2-1; D perhaps matches TRBD2 (7 bases). Trimming shortened V by 1 base and J by 8 bases, and 16 bases separated the two germline ends. Per the germline V gene, CDR1 is SGHRS and CDR2 is YFSETQ. CDR3 length: 15 amino acids. The chain's CDR3 is CASSLRGRAVDEQFF. CDR3 nucleotide sequence: TGCGCCAGCAGCTTGAGGGGGAGGGCCGTGGATGAGCAGTTCTTC.

V gene TRBV7-8 combines with J gene TRBJ1-4; 11 bases are a match to TRBD1. Germline values: CDR1 SGHVS, CDR2 FQNEAQ. Trimming took 5 bases from V and 6 from J; bases not matched to a gene: 5. The CDR3 runs to 15 residues. DNA of the CDR3: TGTGCCAGCAGCCCCACGGGACAGGGGGATGAAAAACTGTTTTTT. Translating gives CASSPTGQGDEKLFF.

There are many counts of this clonotype. The rearrangement links TRBV5-5 to TRBJ2-2; D may be TRBD1 (5 bases). This CDR3 comprises 13 residues. Germline CDR1 reads SGHKS; CDR2 reads YYEKEE (reference sequence). Trimming stripped 0 bases from V and 6 bases from J, with 6 bases between. CDR3 residues: CASSLEGPGELFF. Here the CDR3 DNA reads TGTGCCAGCAGCTTGGAGGGGCCCGGGGAGCTGTTTTTT.

There are many counts of this clonotype. The J gene is TRBJ2-7, the V gene TRBV2, with TRBD1 matching 9 bases. CDR1 SNHLY and CDR2 FYNNEI come from the germline V gene. The trim removed 0 bases at V and 6 bases at J, leaving 6 bases unmatched. This CDR3 has 15 amino acids. CDR3 bases: TGTGCCAGCAGTGAAGCGGGACAGGGAAAGTCCGAGCAGTACTTC. Protein product: CASSEAGQGKSEQYF.

This chain links TRBV3-1 with TRBJ2-2; no definite D call. This CDR3 has 17 amino acids. Trimming stripped 4 bases from V and 0 bases from J, with 15 bases between. Germline-derived CDR1 and CDR2 are LGHDT and YNNKEL (reference sequence). CDR3 bases: TGTGCCAGCAGCCCCATCTCTCGCGGCCCGAACACCGGGGAGCTGTTTTTT. Protein sequence: CASSPISRGPNTGELFF.

There are many counts of this clonotype. The chain recombines TRBV12-3 or TRBV12-4 with TRBJ1-5, with TRBD1 matching 7 bases. CDR3 length: 17 amino acids. J lost 8 bases, V lost 6 bases, and 19 bases had no gene match. The CDR3 DNA is TGTGCCAGCAGCCGCCGCCGGGACAGCTTGGTTTGGGAGCCCCAGCATTTT. Amino acid sequence: CASSRRRDSLVWEPQHF.

In its sample, this clonotype is medium-sized. The gene calls are TRBV5-5 and TRBJ2-7; TRBD2 matches 11 bases. Looked up from germline, CDR1 is SGHKS and CDR2 is YYEKEE (reference sequence). This CDR3 contains 17 residues. V shed 0 bases, J shed 4 bases, and the junction held 9 bases outside the gene matches. The DNA of the CDR3 is TGTGCCAGCAGCTTGGCACTAGCGGGAGCGATTGGATACGAGCAGTACTTC. Translation gives CASSLALAGAIGYEQYF.

This clonotype was counted at least ten times. V usage is TRBV28 and J usage is TRBJ2-2, with 10 nucleotides matching TRBD1. This CDR3 has 17 residues. Losses at the gene ends were 2 bases for V and 2 bases for J; bases not matched to a gene: 5. In germline, CDR1 is MDHEN, CDR2 SYDVKM. The CDR3 DNA follows: TGTGCCAGCAGTTTAGACAGGGGGCTGTTTAACACCGGGGAGCTGTTTTTT. It yields the protein CASSLDRGLFNTGELFF.